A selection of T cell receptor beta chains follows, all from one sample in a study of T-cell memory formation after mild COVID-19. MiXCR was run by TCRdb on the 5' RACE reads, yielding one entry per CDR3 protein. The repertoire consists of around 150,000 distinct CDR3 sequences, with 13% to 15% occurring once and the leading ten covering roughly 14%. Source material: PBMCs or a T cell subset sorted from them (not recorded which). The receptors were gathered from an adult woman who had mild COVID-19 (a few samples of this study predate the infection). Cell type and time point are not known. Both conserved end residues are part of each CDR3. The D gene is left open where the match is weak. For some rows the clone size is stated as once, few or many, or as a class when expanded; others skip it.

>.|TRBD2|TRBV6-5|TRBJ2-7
TGTGCCAGCAGTTACACTAGCGGGGGCTACGAGCAGTACTTC
CASSYTSGGYEQYF
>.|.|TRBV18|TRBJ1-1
TGTGCCAGCTCACGCCGACAGGCAGAGAACACTGAAGCTTTCTTT
CASSRRQAENTEAFF
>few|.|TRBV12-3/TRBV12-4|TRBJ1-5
TGTGCCAGCAGTTTAAATACGCTTGCCCTCCAGCCCCAGCATTTT
CASSLNTLALQPQHF
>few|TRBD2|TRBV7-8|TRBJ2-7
TGTGCCAGCAGCTCCGGACTAGCGGGGGGCCTGGGGAGGGAGCAGTACTTC
CASSSGLAGGLGREQYF
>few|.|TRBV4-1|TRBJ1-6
TGCGCCAGCAGCCAAGATAGACAGACCCGTTCACCCCTCCACTTT
CASSQDRQTRSPLHF
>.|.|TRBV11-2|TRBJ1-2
TGTGCCAGCAGCCGGACATCCTCCTATGGCTACACCTTC
CASSRTSSYGYTF
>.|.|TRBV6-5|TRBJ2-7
TGTGCCAGCAGCCTTGGCGGGGTCCACGAGCAGTACTTC
CASSLGGVHEQYF
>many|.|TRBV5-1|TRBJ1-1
TGCGCCAGCAGCTCGGGACAACCGAACACTGAAGCTTTCTTT
CASSSGQPNTEAFF
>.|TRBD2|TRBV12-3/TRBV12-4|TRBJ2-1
TGTGCCAGCAGTTTCCCACCAACTAGCGGGAGAGGGAATGAGCAGTTCTTC
CASSFPPTSGRGNEQFF
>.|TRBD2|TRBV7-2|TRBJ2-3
TGTGCCAGCAGCTTAACCCCTCTAGCGGGGGGCAGGGATACGCAGTATTTT
CASSLTPLAGGRDTQYF
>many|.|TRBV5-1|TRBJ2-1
TGCGCCAGCAGCTTGGAGCACTTAAATGAGCAGTTCTTC
CASSLEHLNEQFF
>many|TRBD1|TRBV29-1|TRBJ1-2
TGCAGCGGACAGGGCGGCTATGGCTACACCTTC
CSGQGGYGYTF
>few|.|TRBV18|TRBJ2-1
TGTGCCAGCTCACCGGGACAACGGCGGCACAATGAGCAGTTCTTC
CASSPGQRRHNEQFF
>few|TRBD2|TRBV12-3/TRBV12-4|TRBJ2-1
TGTGCCAGCAGGGCACAGGGACTAGCCTCCTACAATGAGCAGTTCTTC
CASRAQGLASYNEQFF
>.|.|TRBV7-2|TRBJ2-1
TGTGCCAGCAGCGCCGGACCTTACAATGAGCAGTTCTTC
CASSAGPYNEQFF
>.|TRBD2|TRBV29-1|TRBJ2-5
TGCAGCGTTGCAGGGACTAGCGGGTCGGAGACCCAGTACTTC
CSVAGTSGSETQYF
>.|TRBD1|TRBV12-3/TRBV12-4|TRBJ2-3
TGTGCCAGCGGAAACAGGGGCGGCACAGATACGCAGTATTTT
CASGNRGGTDTQYF
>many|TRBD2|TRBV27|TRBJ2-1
TGTGCCAGCAGTTTAACTAGCGGGGGGGTTAGTGAGCAGTTCTTC
CASSLTSGGVSEQFF
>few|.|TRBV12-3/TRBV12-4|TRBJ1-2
TGTGCCAGCAGTAATCCGGGGGGCCAGTCCTATGGCTACACCTTC
CASSNPGGQSYGYTF
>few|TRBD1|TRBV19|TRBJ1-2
TGTGCCAGTAGTGACAGGACAGGGACCATCCTTGGCTACACCTTC
CASSDRTGTILGYTF
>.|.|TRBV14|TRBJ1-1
TGTGCCAGCAGCCAAGATGGAGCCACAACGCTACCTTCGGAAGCTTTCTTT
CASSQDGATTLPSEAFF
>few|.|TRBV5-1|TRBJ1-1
TGCGCCAGCGGATATACGGGTAGTGTCACTGAAGCTTTCTTT
CASGYTGSVTEAFF
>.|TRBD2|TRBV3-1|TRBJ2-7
TGTGCCAGCAGCCGTCTGGGAGGGGACGAGCAGTACTTC
CASSRLGGDEQYF
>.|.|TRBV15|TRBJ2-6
TGTGCCACCAGCACTTTGGGGGTATCTGGGGCCAACGTCCTGACTTTC
CATSTLGVSGANVLTF
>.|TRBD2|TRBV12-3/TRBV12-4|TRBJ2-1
TGTGCCAGCAGTTTATCGTCCCTAGCGGGAGGGTACGATGAGCAGTTCTTC
CASSLSSLAGGYDEQFF
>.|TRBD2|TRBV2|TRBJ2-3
TGTGCCAGCAGTACTTGGACTAGGGGCACAGATACGCAGTATTTT
CASSTWTRGTDTQYF
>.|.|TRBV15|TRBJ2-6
TGTGCCACCAGCGCCGGGACGGGGGCTGGGGCCAACGTCCTGACTTTC
CATSAGTGAGANVLTF
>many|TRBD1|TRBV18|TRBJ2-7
TGTGCCAGCTCACGGGGCGGACAGGGCTCCTACGAGCAGTACTTC
CASSRGGQGSYEQYF
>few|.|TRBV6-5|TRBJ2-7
TGTGCCAGCAGTAAACAACTATTGGGGGAAGGGGGCTACGAGCAGTACTTC
CASSKQLLGEGGYEQYF
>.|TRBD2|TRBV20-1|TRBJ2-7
TGCAGTGCTAGTCCGGCTAGCGGGGGCTACGAGCAGTACTTC
CSASPASGGYEQYF
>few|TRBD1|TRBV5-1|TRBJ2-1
TGCGCCAGCAGCTGGACCAAGGGACAGGTGTACAATGAGCAGTTCTTC
CASSWTKGQVYNEQFF
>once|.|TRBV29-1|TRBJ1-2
TGCAGCGTTGGGGGCCAGGGAGGTTTC
CSVGGQGGF
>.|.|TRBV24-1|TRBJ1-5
TGTGCCACCCGCGGGGCAGGGAGCAATCAGCCCCAGCATTTT
CATRGAGSNQPQHF
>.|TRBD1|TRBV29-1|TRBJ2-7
TGCAGCGTTGCCGCCGGGACAGGGGGTCACGAGCAGTACTTC
CSVAAGTGGHEQYF
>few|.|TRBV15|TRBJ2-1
TGTGCCACCAGCAGAGGCGGAGACTACTACAATGAGCAGTTCTTC
CATSRGGDYYNEQFF
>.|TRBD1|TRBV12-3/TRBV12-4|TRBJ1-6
TGTGCCAGTTCAGGGGGCGTTAATTCACCCCTCCACTTT
CASSGGVNSPLHF
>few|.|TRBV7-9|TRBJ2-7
TGTGCCAGCAGCTCCCCCTCAGGGGTAAAAGACGAGCAGTACTTC
CASSSPSGVKDEQYF
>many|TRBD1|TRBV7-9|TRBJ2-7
TGTGCCAGCAGCTACCTCGGGACAGCTTACGAGCAGTACTTC
CASSYLGTAYEQYF
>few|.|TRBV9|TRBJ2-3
TGTGCCAGCAGCCCGGGTCGGGTTAGCACAGATACGCAGTATTTT
CASSPGRVSTDTQYF
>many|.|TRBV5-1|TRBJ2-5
TGCGCCAGCAGTCCGAGCGGAGGACAAGAGACCCAGTACTTC
CASSPSGGQETQYF
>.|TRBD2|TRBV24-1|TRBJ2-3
TGTGCCACCAGTGAACCACTAGCGGCCCCGGTGGGAGATACGCAGTATTTT
CATSEPLAAPVGDTQYF
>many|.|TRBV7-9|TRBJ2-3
TGTGCCAGCAGCCCCCCCGGACACCCAATCACAGATACGCAGTATTTT
CASSPPGHPITDTQYF
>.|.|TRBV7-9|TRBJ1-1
TGTGCCAGCAGCTTAGGTGGGGGTCCCCAGAACACTGAAGCTTTCTTT
CASSLGGGPQNTEAFF
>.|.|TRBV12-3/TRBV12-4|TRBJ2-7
TGTGCCAGCAGTTCCATTCCAGGATCCTACGAGCAGTACTTC
CASSSIPGSYEQYF
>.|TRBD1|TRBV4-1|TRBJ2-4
TGCGCCAGCAGCCAAGTTGGGACAGGGAGGAAATACATTCAGTACTTC
CASSQVGTGRKYIQYF
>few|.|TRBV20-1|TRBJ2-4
TGCAGTGCCATACTCGTAGCCAAAAACATTCAGTACTTC
CSAILVAKNIQYF
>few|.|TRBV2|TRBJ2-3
TGTGCCAGCGCGGCTAGCTATACGCAGTATTTT
CASAASYTQYF
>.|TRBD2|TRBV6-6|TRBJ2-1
TGTGCCAGCAGTTACTCGCCAACTAGCGGGGTCTACAATGAGCAGTTCTTC
CASSYSPTSGVYNEQFF
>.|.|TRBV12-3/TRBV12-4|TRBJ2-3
TGTGCCAGCAGAATCAGGGGCACAGATACGCAGTATTTT
CASRIRGTDTQYF
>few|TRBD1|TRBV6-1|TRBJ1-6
TGTGCCAGCAGCGCCCGACAGGGGCCTCCTTCAGGATTCCACTTT
CASSARQGPPSGFHF
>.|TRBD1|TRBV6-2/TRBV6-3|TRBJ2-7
TGTGCCAGCCTGGGACAGGGGGCCTACGAGCAGTACTTC
CASLGQGAYEQYF